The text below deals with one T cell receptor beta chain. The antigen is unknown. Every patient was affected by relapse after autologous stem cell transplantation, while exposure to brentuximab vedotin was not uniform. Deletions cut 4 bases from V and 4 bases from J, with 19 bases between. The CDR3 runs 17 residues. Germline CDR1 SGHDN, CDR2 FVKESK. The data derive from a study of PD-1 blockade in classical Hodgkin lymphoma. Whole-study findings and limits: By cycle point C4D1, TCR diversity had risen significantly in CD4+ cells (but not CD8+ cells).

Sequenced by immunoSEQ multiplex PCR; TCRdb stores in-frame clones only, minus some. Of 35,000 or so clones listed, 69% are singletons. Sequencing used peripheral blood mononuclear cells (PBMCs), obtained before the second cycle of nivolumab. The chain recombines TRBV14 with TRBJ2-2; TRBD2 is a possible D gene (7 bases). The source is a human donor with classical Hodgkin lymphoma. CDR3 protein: CASSLRRRGAITGELFF. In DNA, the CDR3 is TGTGCCAGCAGCCTAAGACGACGGGGGGCCATCACCGGGGAGCTGTTTTTT.